These 5 T cell receptor beta chains were all obtained from the same sample, sequenced in a study of tissue T cells after allogeneic stem cell transplantation. Data came from immunoSEQ multiplex PCR; TCRdb stores just in-frame clones and leaves some out. The sample carries 9,500 to 15,000 clones, about two thirds recorded once. The specimen was tissue from the right colon, collected at autopsy. The receptor source for this set is a woman aged 18 to 55 with breast cancer.

The chain combines TRBV7-2 with TRBJ2-2, with D unresolved. Germline V gene data show CDR1 as SGHTA and CDR2 as FQGNSA. Trimming pared 1 base from V and 6 bases from J, leaving 12 bases between. This CDR3 is 15 amino acids long. CDR3 in DNA: TGTGCCAGCAGCTTAGTTCCCCCGCCGGCCGGGGAGCTGTTTTTT. Amino acid sequence: CASSLVPPPAGELFF.

This sequence joins TRBV25-1 and TRBJ2-1, with D uncertain. Per germline, CDR1 MGHDK and CDR2 SYGVNS. This CDR3 comprises 16 residues. The V and J ends lost 1 base and 1 base respectively, with 11 bases between them. The CDR3: CASSEFKAESYNEQFF. CDR3 nucleotide sequence: TGTGCCAGCAGTGAATTTAAGGCGGAGTCCTACAATGAGCAGTTCTTC.

V gene TRBV25-1 combines with J gene TRBJ2-3, with 8 bases lining up with TRBD2. The junction had 4 bases not matched to a gene; V was cut back by 6 bases and J by 5 bases. This CDR3 has 13 residues. CDR1 MGHDK and CDR2 SYGVNS come from the germline V gene. The CDR3 region is CASSGGAGDTQYF. CDR3 bases: TGTGCCAGCAGCGGGGGGGCAGGAGATACGCAGTATTTT.

This chain links TRBV19 with TRBJ1-4; D perhaps matches TRBD1 (5 bases). Germline loops: CDR1 LNHDA, CDR2 SQIVND (reference sequence). CDR3 size: 14 residues. V lost 8 bases to trimming and J lost 0 bases, with 10 bases between them. CDR3 nucleotides: TGTGCCAGTCACGGGGGTACAACTAATGAAAAACTGTTTTTT. Amino acid sequence: CASHGGTTNEKLFF.

The chain has TRBV7-3 and TRBJ2-7, with TRBD1 matching 9 bases. The CDR3 has 14 amino acids. V lost 3 bases, J lost 6 bases, and 6 bases stayed unmatched. Germline CDR1 is SGHTA and CDR2 is FQGTGA. The CDR3 DNA reads as TGTGCCAGCAGCTTGGGGCCGGGACAGGGCGAGCAGTACTTC. It codes for CASSLGPGQGEQYF. Full variable domain (remainder filled in from reference TRBV7-3 and TRBJ2-7): GAGVSQTPSNKVTEKGKYVELRCDPISGHTALYWYRQSLGQGPEFLIYFQGTGAADDSGLPNDRFFAVRPEGSVSTLKIQRTERGDSAVYLCASSLGPGQGEQYFGPGTRLTVT.